This T cell receptor (beta chain) emerged from a study of vaccination and CD4 T cells after COVID-19. Turning to the study itself: Blood was drawn a median roughly 79 days post second dose, range 14 to 241.

Germline V lookup: CDR1 MNHEY, CDR2 SVGAGI. The CDR3 contains 11 residues. V dropped 2 bases and J dropped 8 bases, with 6 bases sitting between them. Cultured CD4+ T cell DNA underwent sequencing with the Oncomine TCR Beta short-read assay. TCRdb fed the PCR reads into MiXCR, producing one record per CDR3 protein. The top ten hold 2.5% to 3% of the sample, which has tens of thousands of distinct CDR3 sequences, roughly 40% seen once. Study-wide points: Detection of a median about 90% of reactive clones in convalescent patients was confined to the period after vaccination.

Treatment given: roughly 11-day PBMC culture with coronavirus spike peptide pools or control peptides (ViraFEST assay). Details on this clonotype: Its specificity is not known.

The sample consisted of CD4+ T cells from blood, cultured in vitro, taken after SARS-CoV-2 vaccination. The chain couples TRBV6-5 to TRBJ1-1, with D hard to call. This clonotype was obtained from a human donor who had recovered from COVID-19. CDR3 region: CASSYKLEAFF. The CDR3 bases are TGTGCCAGCAGTTACAAACTCGAAGCTTTCTTT.